The 24 T cell receptor beta chains reported below all come from one sample, sequenced in a study of blood T cell repertoires in COVID-19. Clones were read by immunoSEQ multiplex PCR, and TCRdb kept only the in-frame ones, dropping some. The sample has under 250,000 clones, 84% seen once. Input material: peripheral blood. All receptors derive from a woman between 50 and 59 years old with active or convalescent COVID-19.

The chain couples TRBV2 to TRBJ2-7; tentative D call: TRBD2 (6 bases). The CDR3 is 14 amino acids. From germline, CDR1 is SNHLY and CDR2 FYNNEI. With 3 bases removed from V and 3 bases from J, the gap between germline ends came to 12 bases. The CDR3 sequence is CASSEPRGNYEQYF. The CDR3, as DNA: TGTGCCAGCAGTGAGCCCCGGGGGAACTACGAGCAGTACTTC.

V and J are TRBV28 and TRBJ1-5; the D gene is possibly TRBD1 (5 bases). Trimming removed 7 bases from V and 4 bases from J, with 11 bases in between. CDR1 MDHEN and CDR2 SYDVKM come from the germline V gene. This CDR3 region has 13 residues. CDR3 region: CASMQGANQPQHF. The DNA for the CDR3 is TGTGCCAGCATGCAAGGGGCAAATCAGCCCCAGCATTTT.

This clone showed up just once. The V and J genes are TRBV6-5 and TRBJ1-3; D is undetermined. V lost 6 bases, J lost 0 bases, and 6 bases lay in between. Germline lookup yields CDR1 MNHEY and CDR2 SVGAGI. The CDR3 length is 13 residues. Written as DNA, the CDR3 is TGTGCCAGCAGAGAGCTCTCTGGAAACACCATATATTTT. Translation gives CASRELSGNTIYF.

This chain links TRBV3-1 (or the pseudogene TRBV3-2) with TRBJ1-2, with 9 bases lining up with TRBD1. The CDR3 is 13 amino acids. The V and J ends lost 4 bases and 6 bases, in that order; junction bases with no gene match: 3. CDR1 and CDR2 (germline): LGHDT, YNNKEL (reference sequence). The CDR3 here is CASSRQGVDGYTF. The CDR3 DNA reads TGTGCCAGCAGCCGACAGGGGGTGGATGGCTACACCTTC.

The rearrangement joins TRBV6-5 to TRBJ2-2, with 7 bases identical to TRBD1. The CDR3 runs to 13 residues. With 6 bases clipped from V and 4 bases from J, the junction kept 2 bases outside the gene matches. Germline values: CDR1 MNHEY, CDR2 SVGAGI. CDR3 nucleotides: TGTGCCAGCAGCAGGGGGTTCACCGGGGAGCTGTTTTTT. Protein: CASSRGFTGELFF.

J is TRBJ1-2 and V is TRBV28; D unclear. Germline V gene sequence: CDR1 MDHEN, CDR2 SYDVKM. CDR3 length equals 16 residues. V shed 2 bases and J shed 6 bases, with 19 bases lying between them. The CDR3 region has the DNA TGTGCCAGCAGTTTAGGCCGAATTGGCGAGGGCGATGGCTACACCTTC. Translated, it gives CASSLGRIGEGDGYTF.

The genes are TRBV6-5 and TRBJ2-7; D perhaps matches TRBD2 (6 bases). Germline V CDR1 and CDR2: MNHEY, SVGAGI. The CDR3 has 14 residues. Between the trimmed V and J ends, which lost 10 bases and 1 base, there was a span of 17 bases. CDR3 nucleotides: TGTGCCACCCCTCGGGGGACGGTTTCCTACGAGCAGTACTTC. Encoded protein: CATPRGTVSYEQYF.

In its sample, this clone was seen once. The chain is built from TRBV6-2 or TRBV6-3 and TRBJ2-5, with TRBD2 identical over 10 bases. This CDR3 is 16 amino acids long. Germline CDR1 and CDR2: MNHEY and SVGEGT. The V and J ends lost 2 bases and 5 bases, in that order; junction bases with no gene match: 8. CDR3 loop: CASSYRSSGGRETQYF. CDR3 sequence (DNA): TGTGCCAGCAGTTACCGCTCTAGCGGGGGAAGGGAGACCCAGTACTTC.

This clone has a handful of counts. The gene calls are TRBV4-1 and TRBJ1-2, with D possibly being TRBD1 (5 bases). V was pared by 3 bases and J by 4 bases, with 15 bases between. CDR1 MGHRA and CDR2 YSYEKL come from the germline V gene. This CDR3 contains 15 residues. In DNA, the CDR3 is TGCGCCAGCAGCCACCCTAGCGGGGGATCCTATGGCTACACCTTC. Translated: CASSHPSGGSYGYTF.

The chain recombines TRBV18 with TRBJ2-5; unclear D gene. The CDR3 is 13 amino acids. Per the germline V gene, CDR1 is KGHSH and CDR2 is LQKENI. V was clipped by 3 bases and J by 3 bases, with 8 bases between them. CDR3 loop: CASSPAIKETQYF. The CDR3 region has the DNA TGTGCCAGCTCACCGGCCATTAAAGAGACCCAGTACTTC.

This clone came up once. The chain links TRBV7-9 to TRBJ2-7; D might be TRBD1 (6 bases). The CDR3 spans 13 residues. Per germline, CDR1 SEHNR and CDR2 FQNEAQ (reference sequence). V dropped 3 bases and J dropped 3 bases, with 9 bases sitting between them. The CDR3 sequence is CASSFLQGYEQYV. CDR3 DNA: TGTGCCAGCAGCTTCTTACAGGGCTACGAGCAGTACGTC.

The chain couples TRBV5-4 to TRBJ1-1; possible D gene TRBD1, 6 bases. V was cut by 4 bases and J by 1 base, with 17 bases left in between. This CDR3 is 16 amino acids long. Germline V gene data show CDR1 as SGHNT and CDR2 as YYREEE (reference sequence). CDR3 in amino acids: CASSPLMGAGNTEAFF. The CDR3, as DNA: TGTGCCAGCAGCCCATTAATGGGGGCTGGGAACACTGAAGCTTTCTTT.

This clone has at least ten counts. This rearrangement joins TRBV4-1 to TRBJ2-7, with 13 bases aligning to TRBD2. The germline CDR1 and CDR2 sequences are MGHRA and YSYEKL. J lost 2 bases, V lost 4 bases, and 2 bases had no gene match. This CDR3 is built from 15 residues. The CDR3 bases are TGCGCCAGCAGCCCAGGGACTAGCGGGACCTACGAGCAGTACTTC. Encoded protein: CASSPGTSGTYEQYF.

The genes are TRBV7-3 and TRBJ2-7, with TRBD2 identical over 12 bases. Germline-derived CDR1 and CDR2 are SGHTA and FQGTGA. The length of the CDR3 is 15 residues. V lost 5 bases and J lost 5; bases outside the gene matches: 7. This CDR3 is CASSATSGSWDEQYF. DNA for the CDR3: TGTGCCAGCAGCGCGACTAGCGGGAGTTGGGACGAGCAGTACTTC.

The DNA of the CDR3 is TGTGCCAGCAGCTTAGGTGTGACTAGCGGAGAAGAGGAGCAGTACTTC. Its translation: CASSLGVTSGEEEQYF. This rearrangement joins TRBV11-2 to TRBJ2-7; 9 bases map to TRBD2. The J segment lost 7 bases and the V segment lost 1 base, leaving 11 bases of the junction unmatched. The CDR3 covers 16 residues. The V gene's germline CDR1 is SGHAT and CDR2 FQNNGV.

The CDR3 region has the DNA TGCGCCAGCAGCTATGAGGCAGGGGACAACTATGGCTACACCTTC. Amino acids: CASSYEAGDNYGYTF. The rearrangement joins TRBV5-1 to TRBJ1-2; maybe TRBD1 (6 bases). Germline-derived CDR1 and CDR2 are SGHRS and YFSETQ. The V and J ends lost 3 bases and 2 bases respectively, with 14 bases between them. This CDR3 is 15 amino acids long.

J is TRBJ1-1 and V is TRBV10-3; 7 bases align to TRBD1. V lost 5 bases and J lost 5; bases outside the gene matches: 8. Germline loops: CDR1 ENHRY, CDR2 SYGVKD. This CDR3 comprises 14 residues. CDR3 loop: CAISPTGKGTEAFF. CDR3 nucleotide sequence: TGTGCCATCAGTCCGACAGGGAAAGGGACTGAAGCTTTCTTT.

The chain is built from TRBV9 and TRBJ1-5; TRBD1 matches at 9 bases. The CDR3 extends over 16 amino acids. The ends lost 3 bases at V and 0 bases at J; junction bases unmatched: 4. Germline V gene data show CDR1 as SGDLS and CDR2 as YYNGEE. The chain's CDR3 is CASSEGDRASNQPQHF. CDR3 DNA sequence: TGTGCCAGCAGCGAGGGGGACAGGGCTAGCAATCAGCCCCAGCATTTT.

J is TRBJ2-2 and V is TRBV6-6; D possibly corresponds to TRBD1 (6 bases). The CDR3 has 15 amino acids. The ends were cut back, 4 bases at V and 0 bases at J, with 9 bases in the middle. Germline CDR1 reads MNHNY; CDR2 reads SVGAGI (reference sequence). CDR3 nucleotides: TGTGCCAGCAGTTCGACAGGATCGAACACCGGGGAGCTGTTTTTT. It is translated as CASSSTGSNTGELFF.

The gene calls are TRBV30 and TRBJ2-2; 10 nucleotides match TRBD2. Germline CDR1 GTSNPN, CDR2 SVGIG (reference sequence). The V and J ends lost 1 base and 7 bases, in that order; junction bases with no gene match: 9. The CDR3 is 16 residues long. This CDR3 reads CAWSAQVIAGGGELFF. The CDR3, as DNA: TGTGCCTGGAGTGCCCAGGTGATAGCGGGAGGCGGGGAGCTGTTTTTT.

The genes are TRBV6-5 and TRBJ2-7; no firm D call. The CDR3 is made up of 14 amino acids. Deletions cut 0 bases from V and 2 bases from J, with 8 bases between. Germline-derived CDR1 and CDR2 are MNHEY and SVGAGI. The CDR3 DNA is TGTGCCAGCAGTTACTCGAACTCCGCCTACGAGCAGTACTTC. Translated: CASSYSNSAYEQYF.

The chain links TRBV28 to TRBJ1-2, with a weak D call TRBD1 (6 bases). Germline V gives CDR1 MDHEN, CDR2 SYDVKM. The CDR3 length is 15 residues. V gave up 0 bases and J gave up 2 bases, with 10 bases separating them. CDR3 sequence: CASSLWQGPNYGYTF. The CDR3 nucleotides are TGTGCCAGCAGTTTATGGCAGGGGCCGAACTATGGCTACACCTTC.

The rearrangement links TRBV28 to TRBJ1-5; weak D call: TRBD1 (5 bases). This CDR3 has 15 amino acids. Germline assignment: CDR1 MDHEN and CDR2 SYDVKM. V shed 3 bases and J shed 7 bases, with 16 bases lying between them. The CDR3 DNA reads TGTGCCAGCAGTTTTGGAGGGACGGGGTTACAGCCCCAGCATTTT. It is translated as CASSFGGTGLQPQHF.

V gene TRBV5-5 combines with J gene TRBJ1-6, with a tentative D call TRBD1 (5 bases). V was pared by 2 bases and J by 3 bases, with 15 bases between. The CDR3 is 17 residues long. The V gene's germline CDR1 is SGHKS and CDR2 YYEKEE (reference sequence). The DNA of the CDR3 is TGTGCCAGCAGCTTCGGAGGGGTGAGGGTCTATAATTCACCCCTCCACTTT. It is translated as CASSFGGVRVYNSPLHF. Based on the CDR3 plus reference TRBV5-5 and TRBJ1-6, the full variable domain is DAGVTQSPTHLIKTRGQQVTLRCSPISGHKSVSWYQQVLGQGPQFIFQYYEKEERGRGNFPDRFSARQFPNYSSELNVNALLLGDSALYLCASSFGGVRVYNSPLHFGNGTRLTVT.